This TCR beta chain was recovered during a study of CD8+ T cells in alopecia areata (dated by TCRdb to the late 2010s). Concerning the study at large: Treated patients were enrolled in an open-label pilot trial of oral tofacitinib, 5 to 10 mg twice daily, for moderate-to-severe alopecia areata. Patients stayed on tofacitinib for 6 to 18 months and then had 6 months of follow-up off drug so that delayed response and recurrence could be assessed. For the treated patients, the SALT score, which quantifies what percentage of scalp surface area is affected, served as the measure of disease severity. The study used high-throughput TCRbeta sequencing to examine T cell clonal expansion in alopecia areata, in both the C3H/HeJ mouse model and human patients. Scalp tissue and sorted CD4+ and CD8+ peripheral blood T cells from patchy and totalis/universalis alopecia areata patients and from healthy controls were covered by human TCRbeta sequencing. Tofacitinib-treated patients had biopsies at baseline and at 4 and 24 weeks of treatment, with a later scalp biopsy in several patients. Clonality in the scalp was compared among normal scalp (n=4), patchy alopecia areata scalp (n=8), and alopecia totalis/universalis scalp (n=8). RNA was obtained with the PAXgene miRNA kit for fixed scalp, the miRNeasy kit for PBMCs, and the RNeasy kit for mouse skin. Amplification of TCRbeta CDR3 regions was done by immunoSEQ multiplex PCR using 35 Vbeta forward primers and 13 Jbeta reverse primers. Broad study findings and their caveats: Compared with normal scalp, lesional scalp, particularly in alopecia totalis/universalis, had higher clonality and more expanded CD8+ clones, which suggests antigenic drive. Scalp TCR repertoire analysis is complicated because resident alphabeta T cells in normal human skin are also sequenced, whereas mouse skin is dominated by gammadelta T cells. During tofacitinib treatment, many expanded lesional clones remained in scalp and blood, and this persistence may partly explain relapse after treatment is stopped. Shared TCR sequences between patients were less evident than in mice, which may be partly attributable to HLA diversity in the patient population. The treated cohort was small, with a single nonresponder, so links between baseline CD8+ expansion and response need larger studies. Scalp clonality and the number of expanded CD8+ clones among the top 100 scalp clones were significantly decreased by tofacitinib.

Remarks on this clone: The antigen it recognizes is unknown. Within one base of it there is no much larger clone, and no base qualities were kept.

The treatment or condition label corresponds to: oral pan-JAK inhibitor, 5-10 mg twice daily. Lesional scalp punch biopsies and peripheral blood were collected from alopecia areata patients. PBMCs were separated by density centrifugation and stained for CD3, CD4 and CD8, after which CD4+ and CD8+ T cells were sorted on a FACSAria. Including the terminal cysteine and phenylalanine, the CDR3 comprises 14 residues. CDR3 DNA is the only sequence kept; it has 42 bases, read in frame from the first base. The germline V gene (reference sequence) sets CDR1 to MNHEY and CDR2 to SMNVEV. V loses 6 bases of germline sequence and J loses 2 bases, and the interval between the two ends is 14 bases. Libraries were built with the immunoSEQ multiplex PCR assay. RNA was extracted from all samples and reverse transcribed into cDNA, which served as template for TCR sequencing. First-strand cDNA was synthesized using SuperScript III with a 2:1 mix of oligo-dT and random hexamers. A synthetic immune receptor repertoire was used to gauge amplification bias, and whatever bias remained was removed computationally. In the source study's methods: Raw reads were preprocessed to remove errors, and CDR3 was defined by IMGT conventions from the conserved cysteine to phenylalanine. Clonality was calculated as 1 minus Shannon entropy normalized by log2 of the number of productive unique TCRs. CD4 or CD8 identity of scalp clones was inferred by cross-referencing scalp TCRbeta sequences with sorted blood CD4 and CD8 repertoires. Here the immuneACCESS table is served through TCRdb, limited to in-frame sequences with V and J called. Missing clones are a known gap in these copies; in checked studies unresolved V genes cover under half, and the rest lacks a known reason. For V, J and clone size, that table is used; D and trimming come from the DNA. The sample table holds tens of thousands of clones, of which about two thirds were seen once. In total, the top ten clones hold 15% to 20% of the sample.

The rearrangement joined TRBV27 to TRBJ2-7; a confident D gene designation cannot be given. The starting material was CD8+ T cells sorted from blood, obtained around week 44, from a patient treated with tofacitinib. The source is a human donor with alopecia areata. CDR3 region: CASRRGIQTYEQYF. At the DNA level, the sequence is TGTGCCAGCAGGAGAGGAATCCAAACCTACGAGCAGTACTTC.